One sample yielded the 18 T cell receptor beta chains listed below, sequenced in a study of shared T cell receptors in the human thymus. Only in-frame clones appear in the TCRdb table, and some are missing; sequencing was by immunoSEQ multiplex PCR. The table records some 700,000 clones, roughly 90% of them present only once. These same data were also listed under a study on human thymus T cells.

What was sequenced was thymocytes. The receptors shown here come from a boy younger than two with a congenital heart defect.

The J gene is TRBJ2-7, the V gene TRBV29-1, with D possibly matching TRBD1 (5 bases). Germline CDR1 and CDR2: SQVTM and ANQGSEA. Trimming took off 4 bases at V and 2 bases at J, with 15 bases between the two ends. This CDR3 is 14 amino acids long. The CDR3 is CSVGETADPYEQYF. CDR3 DNA sequence: TGCAGCGTTGGAGAGACAGCCGACCCCTACGAGCAGTACTTC.

The V and J genes are TRBV7-8 and TRBJ2-6, with TRBD1 identical over 10 bases. Germline V gene sequence: CDR1 SGHVS, CDR2 FQNEAQ. Trimming at V came to 5 bases and at J to 0 bases, leaving 10 bases not matched to a gene. The CDR3 has 19 amino acids. CDR3 sequence (DNA): TGTGCCAGCAGCGAGTGGCAGTGGGACAGGGGCTCTGGGGCCAACGTCCTGACTTTC. It yields the protein CASSEWQWDRGSGANVLTF.

A single count supports this clone. The chain employs TRBV20-1 and TRBJ2-3; the D gene is possibly TRBD2 (5 bases). Germline CDR1 DFQATT, CDR2 SNEGSKA (reference sequence). This CDR3 has 11 amino acids. The CDR3 reads CRADCTDTQYF. The CDR3 region has the DNA TGCAGGGCGGACTGCACAGATACGCAGTATTTT.

V and J are TRBV28 and TRBJ1-5; a weak D match, TRBD1 (6 bases). V lost 0 bases to trimming and J lost 0 bases, with 12 bases between them. The CDR3 length is 17 residues. Germline CDR1 MDHEN, CDR2 SYDVKM. The CDR3 is CASSLWAGDYSNQPQHF. In nucleotides, the CDR3 is TGTGCCAGCAGTTTATGGGCAGGGGATTATAGCAATCAGCCCCAGCATTTT.

The gene calls are TRBV5-1 and TRBJ2-7; 7 nucleotides align to TRBD1. The germline V gene encodes CDR1 SGHRS and CDR2 YFSETQ. Germline trimming cut 4 bases from V and 2 bases from J; bases unmatched to any gene: 12. The CDR3 extends over 16 amino acids. Here the CDR3 reads CASSPEGQNSAYEQYF. Written as DNA, the CDR3 is TGCGCCAGCAGCCCCGAGGGACAGAACTCCGCCTACGAGCAGTACTTC.

The chain links TRBV7-2 to TRBJ1-2; TRBD1 matches 9 bases. This CDR3 region has 15 residues. Per germline, CDR1 SGHTA and CDR2 FQGNSA. J gave up 5 bases and V 1 base, and 5 bases lay outside the gene matches. The CDR3 protein is CASSLGDRVRYGYTF. CDR3 coding DNA: TGTGCCAGCAGCTTAGGGGACAGGGTTCGGTATGGCTACACCTTC.

This clone was counted only a few times. The chain employs TRBV29-1 and TRBJ2-5, with D possibly being TRBD2 (6 bases). The V end was cut by 2 bases, the J end by 3 bases, with 7 bases between. The CDR3 has 12 amino acids. Germline values: CDR1 SQVTM, CDR2 ANQGSEA. CDR3 loop: CSVEWGEETQYF. In DNA form, the CDR3 reads TGCAGCGTTGAATGGGGGGAAGAGACCCAGTACTTC.

This sequence joins TRBV7-8 and TRBJ2-1; TRBD2 matches at 13 bases. Germline values: CDR1 SGHVS, CDR2 FQNEAQ. V lost 5 bases, J lost 1 base, and 5 bases stayed unmatched. This CDR3 spans 17 amino acids. This chain's CDR3 is CASSPRLAGGSYNEQFF. CDR3 bases: TGTGCCAGCAGCCCCAGACTAGCGGGAGGTTCCTACAATGAGCAGTTCTTC.

V gene TRBV30 combines with J gene TRBJ2-5, with 9 bases fitting TRBD2. This CDR3 contains 18 residues. Unmatched junction bases numbered 18, after V lost 2 bases and J lost 5 bases. Germline V gene data show CDR1 as GTSNPN and CDR2 as SVGIG (reference sequence). In DNA, the CDR3 is TGTGCCTGGAGTCCAACGGCGGTAGCGGGAGTAAAAATGGAGACCCAGTACTTC. Translation: CAWSPTAVAGVKMETQYF.

The chain is built from TRBV6-1 and TRBJ1-1; TRBD1 matches 7 bases. There are 12 residues in the CDR3. From germline, CDR1 is MNHNS and CDR2 SASEGT. After removal of 10 bases from V and 6 bases from J, the junction contained 8 bases not matched to a gene. CDR3 nucleotide sequence: TGTGCCACCTCGGACAGGTACGCTGAAGCTTTCTTT. Translated: CATSDRYAEAFF.

This chain links TRBV15 with TRBJ2-1; D ambiguous. Germline CDR1 and CDR2: LNHNV and YYDKDF (reference sequence). The germline V and J ends were trimmed by 1 base and 6 bases, with 7 bases remaining between them. The CDR3 has 13 amino acids. The chain's CDR3 is CATSRVTGNEQFF. The DNA of the CDR3 is TGTGCCACCAGCAGAGTAACTGGCAATGAGCAGTTCTTC.

The J gene is TRBJ1-1, the V gene TRBV5-6; no firm D call. The CDR3 extends over 13 amino acids. In germline, CDR1 is SGHDT, CDR2 YYEEEE. With 6 bases removed from V and 1 base from J, the gap between germline ends came to 10 bases. The CDR3 region is CASTSAQNTEAFF. DNA of the CDR3: TGTGCCAGCACCTCCGCGCAGAACACTGAAGCTTTCTTT.

The chain uses TRBV19 and TRBJ2-7, with D possibly TRBD1 on 5 matching bases. The V end lost 6 bases, the J end lost 0 bases, and 15 bases lay between the germline ends. The CDR3 extends over 15 amino acids. The germline gives CDR1 LNHDA, CDR2 SQIVND (reference sequence). The chain's CDR3 is CASSAKRQSSYEQYF. The CDR3 coding sequence is TGTGCCAGTAGCGCTAAGAGACAGAGCTCCTACGAGCAGTACTTC.

The V and J genes are TRBV6-5 and TRBJ2-2; D may be TRBD2 (6 bases). This CDR3 contains 16 residues. Germline loops: CDR1 MNHEY, CDR2 SVGAGI. Trimming shortened V by 2 bases and J by 6 bases, and 16 bases separated the two germline ends. The CDR3 spells CASSYIGTSTAGELFF. As DNA, the CDR3 is TGTGCCAGCAGTTACATCGGGACTTCTACGGCCGGGGAGCTGTTTTTT.

The chain combines TRBV11-3 with TRBJ2-7, with a possible D match to TRBD2 (5 bases). Germline CDR1 reads SGHNT; CDR2 reads YENEEA. With 3 bases removed from V and 1 base from J, the gap between germline ends came to 10 bases. CDR3 size: 14 residues. CDR3 nucleotide sequence: TGTGCCAGCAGCTTTCCGGGATTGTCCTACGAGCAGTACTTC. Encoded protein: CASSFPGLSYEQYF.

This chain links TRBV4-2 with TRBJ2-5; 8 bases are shared with TRBD2. The CDR3 spans 16 residues. V lost 1 base to trimming and J lost 1 base; unmatched junction nucleotides: 5. CDR1 and CDR2 (germline): LGHNA, YNFKEQ. CDR3 DNA sequence: TGTGCCAGCAGCCAAGTTCCTAGCGGGTCCCAAGAGACCCAGTACTTC. It is translated as CASSQVPSGSQETQYF.

This chain links TRBV10-3 with TRBJ1-2; D remains unclear. The CDR3 has 15 amino acids. The ends were cut back, 5 bases at V and 5 bases at J, with 18 bases in the middle. CDR1 is ENHRY, CDR2 SYGVKD, per germline. CDR3 in amino acids: CAISHSFPREYGYTF. CDR3 bases: TGTGCCATCAGTCACAGCTTCCCGAGGGAATATGGCTACACCTTC.

This chain links TRBV15 with TRBJ2-1, with a possible D match to TRBD1 (5 bases). Between the trimmed V and J ends, which lost 1 base and 3 bases, there was a span of 13 bases. The length of the CDR3 is 16 residues. Germline CDR1 LNHNV, CDR2 YYDKDF (reference sequence). CDR3 region: CATSRAPWTNYNEQFF. The CDR3 DNA sequence: TGTGCCACCAGCAGAGCGCCTTGGACAAACTACAATGAGCAGTTCTTC. The complete variable domain, with remaining parts taken from reference TRBV15 and TRBJ2-1, reads DAMVIQNPRYQVTQFGKPVTLSCSQTLNHNVMYWYQQKSSQAPKLLFHYYDKDFNNEADTPDNFQSRRPNTSFCFLDIRSPGLGDTAMYLCATSRAPWTNYNEQFFGPGTRLTVL.